This T cell receptor (beta chain) comes out of a study of blood T cell repertoires in COVID-19. CDR1 and CDR2 (germline): SNHLY, FYNNEI. This CDR3 has 17 residues. V gave up 2 bases and J gave up 5 bases; unmatched junction bases: 11. This clone appeared once. Assay used: immunoSEQ multiplex PCR; TCRdb lists only in-frame clones, some missing. This table holds about 240,000 clones, approximately 83% found once. The TCR sequence derives from a woman aged 40 to 50 with acute COVID-19. This chain connects TRBV2 to TRBJ2-3, with 9 bases fitting TRBD2. The sample consisted of PBMCs or T cells enriched from blood (not recorded which). CDR3 loop: CASSENLAGRGIDTQYF. The DNA for the CDR3 is TGTGCCAGCAGTGAAAATCTAGCGGGGAGAGGAATAGATACGCAGTATTTT.